Following are 19 T cell receptor beta chains from one sample sequenced in a study of T-cell memory formation after mild COVID-19. TCRdb recomputed calls from the 5' RACE reads with MiXCR, one row per CDR3 protein. The data contain 220,000 or so distinct CDR3 sequences, more than 8% of them singletons. The sequenced material came from PBMCs or a T cell subset sorted from them (not recorded which). These receptors all stem from a man aged 18 to 29 who had mild COVID-19 (a few samples of this study predate the infection). Cell type and time point are not known.

The chain has TRBV7-2 and TRBJ1-5, with TRBD1 matching over 7 bases. The CDR3 consists of 14 residues. Trimming cost V 7 bases and J 7 bases; bases outside gene matches: 10. Germline-derived CDR1 and CDR2 are SGHTA and FQGNSA. CDR3 residues: CASIQTGLGQPQHF. The CDR3 bases are TGTGCCAGCATCCAGACAGGGTTGGGACAGCCCCAGCATTTT.

This clonotype occurred a few times. The chain recombines TRBV12-3 or TRBV12-4 with TRBJ1-6, with D uncertain. Trimming left V 3 bases short and J 3 bases short, with 18 bases between. This CDR3 comprises 18 residues. CDR3 in DNA: TGTGCCAGCAGTTTCCGAGGATCTGTGAGCTACTATAATTCACCCCTCCACTTT. Encoded protein: CASSFRGSVSYYNSPLHF.

V gene TRBV6-2 or TRBV6-3 combines with J gene TRBJ1-5, with D possibly being TRBD1 (5 bases). This CDR3 has 18 amino acids. Germline V lookup: CDR1 MNHEY, CDR2 SVGEGT. V lost 6 bases, J lost 1 base, and 22 bases lay in between. CDR3 residues: CASRPSRDPRESNQPQHF. DNA for the CDR3: TGTGCCAGCAGACCCTCGAGGGACCCCAGAGAAAGCAATCAGCCCCAGCATTTT.

This clonotype appeared a few times. The genes are TRBV7-6 and TRBJ1-3, with 7 bases fitting TRBD1. The V gene end was trimmed by 1 base and the J gene end by 2 bases; junction bases not matched to a gene: 8. CDR1 is SGHVS and CDR2 is FNYEAQ in the germline V gene. This CDR3 is 17 amino acids long. This chain's CDR3 is CASSLDGLGGPGNTIYF. The CDR3 region has the DNA TGTGCCAGCAGCTTAGATGGCCTAGGGGGCCCTGGAAACACCATATATTTT.

This clonotype was recorded many times. This chain connects TRBV4-3 to TRBJ1-2; 9 nucleotides align to TRBD1. CDR3 length equals 16 residues. Germline loops: CDR1 LGHNA, CDR2 YSLEER. The trim removed 2 bases at V and 0 bases at J, leaving 4 bases unmatched. This chain's CDR3 is CASSQSTGGANYGYTF. The DNA of the CDR3 is TGCGCCAGCAGCCAATCCACAGGGGGCGCTAACTATGGCTACACCTTC.

This chain joins TRBV6-2 or TRBV6-3 and TRBJ1-5; D is undetermined. Germline V CDR1 and CDR2: MNHEY, SVGEGT. Trimming removed 2 bases at V and 4 bases at J, with 6 bases between. The CDR3 totals 13 residues. The CDR3 nucleotides read TGTGCCAGCAGTTACCTGCAAAATCAGCCCCAGCATTTT. This translates into CASSYLQNQPQHF.

The chain carries TRBV14 and TRBJ1-2; no reliable D call. The germline gives CDR1 SGHDN, CDR2 FVKESK. This CDR3 region has 13 residues. V was shortened by 1 base and J by 4 bases, with 7 bases between the two germline ends. CDR3: CASSQGHSYGYTF. As DNA, the CDR3 is TGTGCCAGCAGCCAAGGGCATTCCTATGGCTACACCTTC. Based on the CDR3 plus reference TRBV14 and TRBJ1-2, the full variable domain is EAGVTQFPSHSVIEKGQTVTLRCDPISGHDNLYWYRRVMGKEIKFLLHFVKESKQDESGMPNNRFLAERTGGTYSTLKVQPAELEDSGVYFCASSQGHSYGYTFGSGTRLTVV.

The chain couples TRBV6-5 to TRBJ2-7; tentatively, D is TRBD1 (6 bases). The CDR3 is made up of 14 amino acids. Trimming left V 6 bases short and J 0 bases short, with 12 bases between. The germline CDR1 and CDR2 sequences are MNHEY and SVGAGI. CDR3 nucleotide sequence: TGTGCCAGCAGCTTGCAGGACAGCTCCTACGAGCAGTACTTC. The encoded protein is CASSLQDSSYEQYF.

The table lists this clonotype with many counts. V gene TRBV6-2 or TRBV6-3 combines with J gene TRBJ2-7, with 7 bases matching TRBD2. CDR3 length equals 13 residues. CDR1 and CDR2 from the germline V gene are MNHEY and SVGEGT. The V gene end was trimmed by 6 bases and the J gene end by 2 bases; junction bases not matched to a gene: 4. CDR3 in amino acids: CASRREAPYEQYF. The CDR3 nucleotides read TGTGCCAGCAGACGGGAGGCCCCCTACGAGCAGTACTTC.

This clonotype was found many times. This chain connects TRBV20-1 to TRBJ1-2; possible D gene TRBD1, 6 bases. Germline values: CDR1 DFQATT, CDR2 SNEGSKA (reference sequence). The germline V and J ends were trimmed by 4 bases and 1 base, with 19 bases remaining between them. The CDR3 consists of 16 residues. The CDR3 DNA follows: TGCAGTGCTACCGGCCCCAAACAGGGACTTAACTATGGCTACACCTTC. Translation gives CSATGPKQGLNYGYTF.

There are a few counts of this clonotype. This rearrangement joins TRBV12-3 or TRBV12-4 to TRBJ2-2, with 8 bases matching TRBD1. The CDR3 contains 14 residues. V shed 6 bases, J shed 4 bases, and the junction held 4 bases outside the gene matches. The chain's CDR3 is CASRPGQATGELFF. CDR3 bases: TGTGCCAGCAGGCCGGGACAGGCCACCGGGGAGCTGTTTTTT.

The DNA of the CDR3 is TGTGCCAGCACGGGTGGACAGAAGACACCGTTCTCCTACGAGCAGTACTTC. Protein: CASTGGQKTPFSYEQYF. J is TRBJ2-7 and V is TRBV25-1, with D possibly matching TRBD1 (6 bases). CDR1 is MGHDK and CDR2 is SYGVNS in the germline V gene. V was shortened by 7 bases and J by 0 bases, with 22 bases between the two germline ends. This CDR3 region has 17 residues.

This clonotype was seen a few times. The chain has TRBV9 and TRBJ1-4; D is uncertain. The germline V gene encodes CDR1 SGDLS and CDR2 YYNGEE. This CDR3 has 13 amino acids. Trimming shortened V by 3 bases and J by 8 bases, and 11 bases separated the two germline ends. Here the CDR3 reads CASSATAGEKLFF. In nucleotides, the CDR3 is TGTGCCAGCAGCGCGACCGCGGGGGAAAAACTGTTTTTT.

V usage is TRBV5-5 and J usage is TRBJ2-3, with 10 bases fitting TRBD2. CDR1 and CDR2 from the germline V gene are SGHKS and YYEKEE (reference sequence). Trimming cost V 5 bases and J 1 base; bases outside gene matches: 7. CDR3 length equals 16 residues. CDR3 coding DNA: TGTGCCAGCAGTTTAGCGGGGGGTACCGGCACAGATACGCAGTATTTT. Translation: CASSLAGGTGTDTQYF.

The genes are TRBV27 and TRBJ2-3; 8 bases match TRBD2. Trimming took 8 bases from V and 2 from J; bases not matched to a gene: 15. The length of the CDR3 is 17 residues. Germline lookup yields CDR1 MNHEY and CDR2 SMNVEV (reference sequence). The CDR3 DNA reads as TGTGCCAGCCAAAGAGCGGGGGCCCAACCTGCCACAGATACGCAGTATTTT. It is translated as CASQRAGAQPATDTQYF.

The rearrangement links TRBV5-1 to TRBJ2-5; 10 bases are a match to TRBD1. The germline CDR1 and CDR2 sequences are SGHRS and YFSETQ. Trimming removed 4 bases from V and 5 bases from J; junction bases left unmatched: 14. This CDR3 contains 17 residues. The CDR3 DNA reads TGCGCCAGCAGCCCCGTTTGGACAGGGGGTTTCTGGGAGACCCAGTACTTC. This codes for CASSPVWTGGFWETQYF.

Ten or more counts support this clonotype. The V gene is TRBV7-2, the J gene TRBJ2-3, with TRBD1 identical over 8 bases. The V gene's germline CDR1 is SGHTA and CDR2 FQGNSA. The CDR3 extends over 16 amino acids. After removal of 0 bases from V and 4 bases from J, the junction contained 6 bases not matched to a gene. The CDR3 nucleotides read TGTGCCAGCAGCTTAGCAGGCAGGGGGCGTGCAGATACGCAGTATTTT. Its translation is CASSLAGRGRADTQYF. Using reference TRBV7-2 and TRBJ2-3 for the parts outside the CDR3, the full variable domain is GAGVSQSPSNKVTEKGKDVELRCDPISGHTALYWYRQSLGQGLEFLIYFQGNSAPDKSGLPSDRFSAERTGGSVSTLTIQRTQQEDSAVYLCASSLAGRGRADTQYFGPGTRLTVL.

J is TRBJ2-1 and V is TRBV5-1; TRBD2 is a possible D gene (8 bases). V was shortened by 0 bases and J by 7 bases, with 20 bases between the two germline ends. The germline V gene encodes CDR1 SGHRS and CDR2 YFSETQ. CDR3 length equals 17 residues. CDR3 protein: CASSLEVQGGGRNEQFF. The CDR3, as DNA: TGCGCCAGCAGCTTGGAGGTCCAGGGGGGCGGGAGGAATGAGCAGTTCTTC.

The V gene is TRBV7-3, the J gene TRBJ2-1; tentatively, D is TRBD1 or TRBD2 (5 bases each). Trimming pared 1 base from V and 0 bases from J, leaving 10 bases between. The CDR3 contains 16 residues. Germline V gives CDR1 SGHTA, CDR2 FQGTGA. Here the CDR3 DNA reads TGTGCCAGCAGCTTAAGGGGGACGAGCTCCTACAATGAGCAGTTCTTC. Amino acid sequence: CASSLRGTSSYNEQFF.